The 4 T cell receptor beta chains below all came from one sample that was sequenced in a study of post-analysis software for immune sequencing data. Notes on the study in general: Four or five TRBV segments were more frequent in patients than controls; TRBV5-6, TRBV5-1 and TRBV20-1 belonged to this group.

Built from TCR beta cDNA, the libraries had unique molecular identifiers in them. TCRdb redid the calling of the PCR reads with MiXCR, one entry per CDR3 protein. The sample records 750,000 to 950,000 distinct CDR3 sequences, roughly 50% being singletons. These receptors have no known antigen. Sequenced material: blood. The receptors shown here come from a girl aged 10-17 years with multiple sclerosis.

This clonotype was counted between two and nine times. The chain links TRBV7-2 to TRBJ2-5, with TRBD2 matching over 8 bases. The junction had 9 bases not matched to a gene; V was cut back by 1 base and J by 2 bases. The CDR3 has 17 amino acids. CDR1 SGHTA and CDR2 FQGNSA come from the germline V gene. CDR3 bases: TGTGCCAGCAGCTTAGGCCACCGAACTAGCGGACAAGAGACCCAGTACTTC. Protein product: CASSLGHRTSGQETQYF.

The chain employs TRBV7-3 and TRBJ2-1, with TRBD2 matching 13 bases. Germline V gene data show CDR1 as SGHTA and CDR2 as FQGTGA. After removal of 5 bases from V and 8 bases from J, the junction contained 6 bases not matched to a gene. This CDR3 is 15 amino acids long. The CDR3 bases are TGTGCCAGCAGCGGGACTAGCGGGGCCTGGGATGAGCAGTTCTTC. Its translation is CASSGTSGAWDEQFF.

In this sample, this clonotype turned up once. The gene calls are TRBV7-2 and TRBJ2-7, with D tentatively TRBD1 (6 bases). The CDR3 contains 16 residues. Germline values: CDR1 SGHTA, CDR2 FQGNSA. Trimming took 0 bases from V and 1 from J, leaving 13 bases between them. CDR3 bases: TGTGCCAGCAGCTTAGCGTTGGGAGACAGGTCCTACGAGCAGTACTTC. Protein sequence: CASSLALGDRSYEQYF.

The V and J genes are TRBV10-3 and TRBJ2-7; 10 bases are a match to TRBD2. V was pared by 6 bases and J by 10 bases, with 9 bases of the junction left unmatched. Germline V lookup: CDR1 ENHRY, CDR2 SYGVKD. The CDR3 totals 13 residues. The CDR3 DNA reads as TGTGCCATCAGGGGTGAAGGACTAGCGGAACAGTACTTC. The encoded protein is CAIRGEGLAEQYF.